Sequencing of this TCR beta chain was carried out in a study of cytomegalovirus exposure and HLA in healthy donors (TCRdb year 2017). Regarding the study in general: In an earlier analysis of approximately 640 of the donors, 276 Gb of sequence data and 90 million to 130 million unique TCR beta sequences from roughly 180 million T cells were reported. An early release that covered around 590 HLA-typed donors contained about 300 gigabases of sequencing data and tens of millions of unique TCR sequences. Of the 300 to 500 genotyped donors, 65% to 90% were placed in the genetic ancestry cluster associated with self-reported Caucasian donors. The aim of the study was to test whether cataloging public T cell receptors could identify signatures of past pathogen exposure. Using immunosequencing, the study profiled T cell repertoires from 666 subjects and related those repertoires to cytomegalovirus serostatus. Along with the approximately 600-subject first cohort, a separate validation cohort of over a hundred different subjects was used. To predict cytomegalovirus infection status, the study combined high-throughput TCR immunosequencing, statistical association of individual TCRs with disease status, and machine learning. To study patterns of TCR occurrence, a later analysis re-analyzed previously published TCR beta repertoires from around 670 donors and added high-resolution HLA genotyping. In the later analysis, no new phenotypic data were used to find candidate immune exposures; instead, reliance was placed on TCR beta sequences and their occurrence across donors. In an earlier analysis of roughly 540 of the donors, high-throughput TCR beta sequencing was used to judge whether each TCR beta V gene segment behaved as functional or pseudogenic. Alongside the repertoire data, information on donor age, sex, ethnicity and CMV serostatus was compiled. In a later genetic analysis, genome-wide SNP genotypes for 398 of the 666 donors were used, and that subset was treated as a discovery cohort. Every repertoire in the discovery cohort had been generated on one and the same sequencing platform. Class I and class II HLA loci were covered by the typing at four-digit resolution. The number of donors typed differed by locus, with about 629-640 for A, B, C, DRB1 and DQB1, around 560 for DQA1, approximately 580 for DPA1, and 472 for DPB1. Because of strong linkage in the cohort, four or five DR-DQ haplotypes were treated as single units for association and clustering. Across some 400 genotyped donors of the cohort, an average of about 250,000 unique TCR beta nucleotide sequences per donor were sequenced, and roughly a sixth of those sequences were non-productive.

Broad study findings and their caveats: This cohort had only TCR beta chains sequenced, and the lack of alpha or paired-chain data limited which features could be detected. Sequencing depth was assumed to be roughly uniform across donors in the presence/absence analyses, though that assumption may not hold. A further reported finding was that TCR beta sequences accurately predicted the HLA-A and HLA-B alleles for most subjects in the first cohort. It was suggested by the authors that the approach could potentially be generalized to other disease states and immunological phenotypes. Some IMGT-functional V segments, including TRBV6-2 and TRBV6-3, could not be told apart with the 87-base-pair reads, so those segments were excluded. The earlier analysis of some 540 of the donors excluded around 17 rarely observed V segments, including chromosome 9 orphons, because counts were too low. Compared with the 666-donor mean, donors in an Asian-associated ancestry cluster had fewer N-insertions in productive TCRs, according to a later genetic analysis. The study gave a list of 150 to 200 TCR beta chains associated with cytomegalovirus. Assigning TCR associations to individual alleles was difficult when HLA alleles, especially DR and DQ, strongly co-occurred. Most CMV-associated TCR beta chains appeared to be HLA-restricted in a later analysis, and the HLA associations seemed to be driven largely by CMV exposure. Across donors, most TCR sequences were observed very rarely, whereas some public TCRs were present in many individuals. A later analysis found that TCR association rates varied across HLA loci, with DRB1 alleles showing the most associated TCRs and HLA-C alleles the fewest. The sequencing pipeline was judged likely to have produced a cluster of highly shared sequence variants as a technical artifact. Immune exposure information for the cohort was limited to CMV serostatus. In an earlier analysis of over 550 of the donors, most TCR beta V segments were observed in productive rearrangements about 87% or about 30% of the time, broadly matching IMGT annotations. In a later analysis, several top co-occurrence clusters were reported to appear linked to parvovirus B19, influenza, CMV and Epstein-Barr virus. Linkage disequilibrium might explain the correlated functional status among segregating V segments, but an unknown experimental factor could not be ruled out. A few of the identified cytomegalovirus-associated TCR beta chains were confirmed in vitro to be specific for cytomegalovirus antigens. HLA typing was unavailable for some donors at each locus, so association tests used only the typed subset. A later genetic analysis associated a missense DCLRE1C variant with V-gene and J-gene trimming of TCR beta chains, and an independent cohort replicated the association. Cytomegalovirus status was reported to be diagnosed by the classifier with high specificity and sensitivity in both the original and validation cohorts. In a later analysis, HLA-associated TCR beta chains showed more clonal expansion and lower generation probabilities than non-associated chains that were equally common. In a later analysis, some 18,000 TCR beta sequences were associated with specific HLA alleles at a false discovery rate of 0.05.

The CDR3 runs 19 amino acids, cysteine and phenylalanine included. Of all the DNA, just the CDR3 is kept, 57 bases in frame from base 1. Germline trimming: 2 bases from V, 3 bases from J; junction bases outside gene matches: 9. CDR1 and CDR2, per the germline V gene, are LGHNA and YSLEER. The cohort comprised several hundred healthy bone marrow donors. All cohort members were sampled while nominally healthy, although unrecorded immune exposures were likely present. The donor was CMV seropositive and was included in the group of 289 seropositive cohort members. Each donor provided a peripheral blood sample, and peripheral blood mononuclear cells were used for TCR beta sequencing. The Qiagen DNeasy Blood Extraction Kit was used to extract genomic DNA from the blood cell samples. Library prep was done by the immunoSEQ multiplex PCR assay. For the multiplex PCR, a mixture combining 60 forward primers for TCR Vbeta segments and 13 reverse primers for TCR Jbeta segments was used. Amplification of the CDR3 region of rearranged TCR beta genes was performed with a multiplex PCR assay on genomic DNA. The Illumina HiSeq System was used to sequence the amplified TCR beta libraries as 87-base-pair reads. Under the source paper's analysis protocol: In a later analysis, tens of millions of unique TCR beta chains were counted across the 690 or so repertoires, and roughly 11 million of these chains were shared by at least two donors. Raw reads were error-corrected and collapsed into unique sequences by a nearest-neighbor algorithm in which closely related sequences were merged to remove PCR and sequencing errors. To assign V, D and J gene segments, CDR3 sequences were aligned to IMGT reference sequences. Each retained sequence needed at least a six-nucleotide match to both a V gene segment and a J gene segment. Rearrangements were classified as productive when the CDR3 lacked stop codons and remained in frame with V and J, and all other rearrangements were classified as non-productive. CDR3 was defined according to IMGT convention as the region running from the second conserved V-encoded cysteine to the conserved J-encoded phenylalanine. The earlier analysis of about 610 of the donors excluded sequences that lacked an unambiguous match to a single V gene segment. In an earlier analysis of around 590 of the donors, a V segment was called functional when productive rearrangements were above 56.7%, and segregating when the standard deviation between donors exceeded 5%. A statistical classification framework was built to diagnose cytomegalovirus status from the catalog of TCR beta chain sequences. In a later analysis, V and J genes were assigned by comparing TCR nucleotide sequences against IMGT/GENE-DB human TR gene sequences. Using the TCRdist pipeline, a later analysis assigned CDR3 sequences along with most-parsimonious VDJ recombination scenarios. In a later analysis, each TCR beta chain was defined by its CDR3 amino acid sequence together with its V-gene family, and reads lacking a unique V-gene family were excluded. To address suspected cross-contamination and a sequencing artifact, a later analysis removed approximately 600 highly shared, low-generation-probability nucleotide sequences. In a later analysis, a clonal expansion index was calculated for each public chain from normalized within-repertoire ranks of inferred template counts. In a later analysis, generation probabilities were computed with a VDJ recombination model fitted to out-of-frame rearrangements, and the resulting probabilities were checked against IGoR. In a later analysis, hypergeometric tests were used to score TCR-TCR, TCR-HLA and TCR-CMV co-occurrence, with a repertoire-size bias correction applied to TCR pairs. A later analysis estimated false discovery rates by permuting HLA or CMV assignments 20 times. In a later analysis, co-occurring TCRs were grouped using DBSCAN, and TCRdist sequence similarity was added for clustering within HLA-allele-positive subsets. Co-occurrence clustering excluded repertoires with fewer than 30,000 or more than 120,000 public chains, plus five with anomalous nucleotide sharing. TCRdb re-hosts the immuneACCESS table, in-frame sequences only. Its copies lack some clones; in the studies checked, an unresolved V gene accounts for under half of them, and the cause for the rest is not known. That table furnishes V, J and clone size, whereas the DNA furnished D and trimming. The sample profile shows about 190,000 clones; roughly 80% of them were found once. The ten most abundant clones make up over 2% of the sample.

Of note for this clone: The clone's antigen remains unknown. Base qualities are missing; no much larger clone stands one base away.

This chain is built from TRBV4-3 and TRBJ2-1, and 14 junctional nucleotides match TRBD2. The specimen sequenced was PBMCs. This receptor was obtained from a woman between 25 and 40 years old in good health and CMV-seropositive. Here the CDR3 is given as CASSQQPGTSGSHYNEQFF. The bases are TGCGCCAGCAGCCAACAACCTGGGACTAGCGGGAGCCACTACAATGAGCAGTTCTTC.